This T cell receptor beta chain was retrieved from a study of blood T cell repertoires in COVID-19. Across the whole study: Samples of COVID-19 (acute and convalescent) were obtained from the United States, Italy and Spain.

TCRdb keeps only in-frame clones here, not all; method: immunoSEQ multiplex PCR. Of approximately 240,000 clones detected, 87% appear once; the ten largest clones hold around 6%. The V segment lost 2 bases and the J segment 5 bases; nucleotides outside the gene matches: 3. Looked up from germline, CDR1 is SGHTA and CDR2 is FQGNSA. The CDR3 sequence is 14 residues long. This receptor was taken from a woman in her twenties or thirties with acute COVID-19. Sequenced: PBMCs or T cells enriched from blood (not recorded which). The chain carries TRBV7-2 and TRBJ2-1; 7 nucleotides agree with TRBD1. The CDR3 is CASSLSGQDNEQFF. In DNA, the CDR3 is TGTGCCAGCAGCTTAAGCGGACAGGACAATGAGCAGTTCTTC.